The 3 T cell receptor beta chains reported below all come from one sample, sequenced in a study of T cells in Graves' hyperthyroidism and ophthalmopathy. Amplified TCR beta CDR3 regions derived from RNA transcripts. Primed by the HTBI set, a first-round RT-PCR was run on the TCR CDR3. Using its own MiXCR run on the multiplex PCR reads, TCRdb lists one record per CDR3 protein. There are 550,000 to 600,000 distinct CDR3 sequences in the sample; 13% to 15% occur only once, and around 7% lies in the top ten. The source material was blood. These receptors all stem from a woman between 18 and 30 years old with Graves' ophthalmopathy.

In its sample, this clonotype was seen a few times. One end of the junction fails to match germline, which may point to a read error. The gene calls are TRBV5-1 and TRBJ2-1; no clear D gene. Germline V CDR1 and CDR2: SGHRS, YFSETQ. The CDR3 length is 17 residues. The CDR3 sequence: CASSLDGPPRAYNEQFF. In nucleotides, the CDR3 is TGTGCCAGCAGCTTGGACGGCCCGCCGCGAGCCTACAATGAGCAGTTCTTC.

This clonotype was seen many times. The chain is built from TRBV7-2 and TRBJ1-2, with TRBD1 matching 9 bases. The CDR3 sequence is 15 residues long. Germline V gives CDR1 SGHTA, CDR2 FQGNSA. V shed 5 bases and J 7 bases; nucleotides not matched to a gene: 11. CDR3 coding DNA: TGTGCCAGCAGCGTGCAACCGGGACAGGGAAGTGGCTACACCTTC. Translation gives CASSVQPGQGSGYTF.

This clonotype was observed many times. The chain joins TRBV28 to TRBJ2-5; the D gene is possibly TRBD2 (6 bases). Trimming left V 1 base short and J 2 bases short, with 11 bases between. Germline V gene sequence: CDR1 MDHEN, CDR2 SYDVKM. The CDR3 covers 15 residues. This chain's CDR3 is CASSLSSAGQETQYF. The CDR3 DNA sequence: TGTGCCAGCAGTTTATCTTCGGCGGGACAAGAGACCCAGTACTTC.